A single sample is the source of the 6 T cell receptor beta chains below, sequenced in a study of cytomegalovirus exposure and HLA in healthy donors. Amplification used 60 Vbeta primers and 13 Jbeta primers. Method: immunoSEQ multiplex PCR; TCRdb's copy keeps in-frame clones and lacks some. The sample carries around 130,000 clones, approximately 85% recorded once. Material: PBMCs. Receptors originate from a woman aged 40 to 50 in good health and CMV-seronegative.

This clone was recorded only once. The CDR3 loop is CASSLAYHSYQETQYF. The DNA of the CDR3 is TGTGCCAGCAGCTTAGCTTATCACAGTTACCAAGAGACCCAGTACTTC. The rearrangement uses TRBV7-6 and TRBJ2-5; D is uncertain. V dropped 0 bases and J dropped 0 bases, with 11 bases sitting between them. The CDR3 loop spans 16 amino acids. Germline V gives CDR1 SGHVS, CDR2 FNYEAQ.

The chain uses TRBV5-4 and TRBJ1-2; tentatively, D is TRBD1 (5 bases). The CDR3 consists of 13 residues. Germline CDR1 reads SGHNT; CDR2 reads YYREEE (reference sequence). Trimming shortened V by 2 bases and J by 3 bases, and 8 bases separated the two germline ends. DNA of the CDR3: TGTGCCAGCAGCTTTACAGGCTACTATGGCTACACCTTC. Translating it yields CASSFTGYYGYTF.

The CDR3 spells CAISYGTSAPSYEQYF. The DNA for the CDR3 is TGTGCCATCAGTTACGGCACTAGCGCCCCTTCCTACGAGCAGTACTTC. The chain is built from TRBV10-3 and TRBJ2-7, with TRBD2 matching 7 bases. This CDR3 contains 16 residues. Germline V gene data show CDR1 as ENHRY and CDR2 as SYGVKD. Trimming removed 5 bases from V and 1 base from J; junction bases left unmatched: 11.

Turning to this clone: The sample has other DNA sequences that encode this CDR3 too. The CDR3 loop reads CASSRYNEQFF. The CDR3 DNA reads TGTGCCAGCAGCCGTTACAATGAGCAGTTCTTC. This chain connects TRBV27 to TRBJ2-1; D unresolved. CDR1 and CDR2 from the germline V gene are MNHEY and SMNVEV (reference sequence). Trimming took off 6 bases at V and 4 bases at J, with 4 bases between the two ends. The CDR3 contains 11 residues.

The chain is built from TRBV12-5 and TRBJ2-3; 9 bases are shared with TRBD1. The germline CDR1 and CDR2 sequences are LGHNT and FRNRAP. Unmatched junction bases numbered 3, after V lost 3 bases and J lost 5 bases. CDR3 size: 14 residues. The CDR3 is CASGLQGAEDTQYF. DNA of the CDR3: TGTGCTAGTGGTTTACAGGGGGCGGAAGATACGCAGTATTTT.

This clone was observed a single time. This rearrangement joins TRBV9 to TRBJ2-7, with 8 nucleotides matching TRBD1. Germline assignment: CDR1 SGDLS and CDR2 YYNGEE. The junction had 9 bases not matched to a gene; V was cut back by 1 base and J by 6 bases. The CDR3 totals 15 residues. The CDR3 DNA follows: TGTGCCAGCAGCGTAAGTGGACAGGGACAAAGCGAGCAGTACTTC. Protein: CASSVSGQGQSEQYF. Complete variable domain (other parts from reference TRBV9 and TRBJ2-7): DSGVTQTPKHLITATGQRVTLRCSPRSGDLSVYWYQQSLDQGLQFLIQYYNGEERAKGNILERFSAQQFPDLHSELNLSSLELGDSALYFCASSVSGQGQSEQYFGPGTRLTVT.